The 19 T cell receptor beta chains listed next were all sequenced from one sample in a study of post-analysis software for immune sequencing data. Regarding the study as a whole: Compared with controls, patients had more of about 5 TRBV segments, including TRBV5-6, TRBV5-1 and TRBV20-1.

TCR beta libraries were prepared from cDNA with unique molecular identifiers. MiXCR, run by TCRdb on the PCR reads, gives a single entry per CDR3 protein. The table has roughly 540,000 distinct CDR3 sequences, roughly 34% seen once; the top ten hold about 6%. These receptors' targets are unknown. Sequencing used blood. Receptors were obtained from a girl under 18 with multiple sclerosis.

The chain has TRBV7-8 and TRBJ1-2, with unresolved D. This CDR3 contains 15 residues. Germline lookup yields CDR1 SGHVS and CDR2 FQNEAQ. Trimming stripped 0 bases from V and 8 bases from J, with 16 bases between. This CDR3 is CASSLAAGDRSGYTF. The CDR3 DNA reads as TGTGCCAGCAGCTTAGCGGCCGGAGATCGGTCGGGCTACACCTTC.

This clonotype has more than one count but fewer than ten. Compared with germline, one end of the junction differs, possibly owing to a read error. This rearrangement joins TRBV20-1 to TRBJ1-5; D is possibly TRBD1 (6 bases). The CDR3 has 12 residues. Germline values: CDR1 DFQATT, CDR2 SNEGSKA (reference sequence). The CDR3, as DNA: TGCAGGGCGAGGACAGTCAATCGGCCCCAGCATTTT. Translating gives CRARTVNRPQHF.

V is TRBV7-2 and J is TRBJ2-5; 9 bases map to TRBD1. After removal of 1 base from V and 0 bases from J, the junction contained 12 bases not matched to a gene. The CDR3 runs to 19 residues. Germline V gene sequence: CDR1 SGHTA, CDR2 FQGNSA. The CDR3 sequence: CASSLEMFRDRAYQETQYF. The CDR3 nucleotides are TGTGCCAGCAGCTTAGAAATGTTTCGGGACAGGGCGTACCAAGAGACCCAGTACTTC.

The DNA for the CDR3 is TGTGCCACCAGCTCTAACTATGGCTACACCTTC. This sequence encodes CATSSNYGYTF. The V and J genes are TRBV24-1 and TRBJ1-2; D gene unclear. Germline V gene sequence: CDR1 KGHDR, CDR2 SFDVKD. The V end lost 7 bases, the J end lost 0 bases, and 2 bases lay between the germline ends. The CDR3 spans 11 residues.

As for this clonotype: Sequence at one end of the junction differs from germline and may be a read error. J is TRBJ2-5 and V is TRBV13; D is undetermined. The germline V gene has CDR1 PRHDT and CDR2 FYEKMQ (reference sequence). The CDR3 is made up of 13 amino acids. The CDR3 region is CTSSISDQETQYF. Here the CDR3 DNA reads TGTACCAGCAGCATCTCCGACCAAGAGACCCAGTACTTC.

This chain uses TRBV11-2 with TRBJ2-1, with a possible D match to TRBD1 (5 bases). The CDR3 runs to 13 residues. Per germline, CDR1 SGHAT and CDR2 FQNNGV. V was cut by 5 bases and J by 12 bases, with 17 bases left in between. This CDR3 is CASSRLTQRGQFF. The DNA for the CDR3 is TGTGCCAGCAGCCGACTGACTCAAAGGGGGCAGTTCTTC. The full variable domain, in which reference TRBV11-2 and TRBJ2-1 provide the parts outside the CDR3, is EAGVAQSPRYKIIEKRQSVAFWCNPISGHATLYWYQQILGQGPKLLIQFQNNGVVDDSQLPKDRFSAERLKGVDSTLKIQPAKLEDSAVYLCASSRLTQRGQFFGPGTRLTVL.

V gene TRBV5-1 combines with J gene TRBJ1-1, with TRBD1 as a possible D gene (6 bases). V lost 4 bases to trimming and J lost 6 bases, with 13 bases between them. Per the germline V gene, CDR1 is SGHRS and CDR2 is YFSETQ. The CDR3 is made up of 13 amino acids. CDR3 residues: CASSPTGTSEAFF. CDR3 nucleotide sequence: TGCGCCAGCAGCCCAACAGGGACGTCTGAAGCTTTCTTT. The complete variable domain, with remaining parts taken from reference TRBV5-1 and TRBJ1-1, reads KAGVTQTPRYLIKTRGQQVTLSCSPISGHRSVSWYQQTPGQGLQFLFEYFSETQRNKGNFPGRFSGRQFSNSRSEMNVSTLELGDSALYLCASSPTGTSEAFFGQGTRLTVV.

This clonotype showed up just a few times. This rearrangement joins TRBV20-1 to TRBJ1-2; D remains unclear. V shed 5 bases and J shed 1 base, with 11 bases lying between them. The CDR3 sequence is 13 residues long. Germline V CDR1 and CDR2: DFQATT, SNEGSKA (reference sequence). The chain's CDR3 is CSALSGFNYGYTF. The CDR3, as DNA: TGCAGTGCTCTGAGTGGCTTTAACTATGGCTACACCTTC.

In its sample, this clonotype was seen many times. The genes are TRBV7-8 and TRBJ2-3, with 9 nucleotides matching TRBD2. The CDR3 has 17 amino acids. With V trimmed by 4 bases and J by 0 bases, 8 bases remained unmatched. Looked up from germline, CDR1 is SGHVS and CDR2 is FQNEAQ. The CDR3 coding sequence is TGTGCCAGCAGCTCGACACGGGGACTAGCCAGCACAGATACGCAGTATTTT. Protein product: CASSSTRGLASTDTQYF. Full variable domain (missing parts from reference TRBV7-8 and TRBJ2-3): GAGVSQSPRYKVAKRGQDVALRCDPISGHVSLFWYQQALGQGPEFLTYFQNEAQLDKSGLPSDRFFAERPEGSVSTLKIQRTQQEDSAVYLCASSSTRGLASTDTQYFGPGTRLTVL.

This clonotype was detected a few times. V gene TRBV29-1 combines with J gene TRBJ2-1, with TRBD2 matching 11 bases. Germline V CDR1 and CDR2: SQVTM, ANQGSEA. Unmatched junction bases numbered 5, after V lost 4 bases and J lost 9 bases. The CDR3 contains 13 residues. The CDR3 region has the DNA TGCAGCGTTGGGTTAGCGGGGGGGGGTGAGCAGTTCTTC. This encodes CSVGLAGGGEQFF.

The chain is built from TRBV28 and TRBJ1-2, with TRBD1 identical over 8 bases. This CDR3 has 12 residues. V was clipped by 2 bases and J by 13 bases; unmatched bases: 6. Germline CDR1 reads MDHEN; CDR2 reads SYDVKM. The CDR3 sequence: CASSLLTGGSTF. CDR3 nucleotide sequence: TGTGCCAGCAGTTTACTAACAGGGGGGTCCACCTTC.

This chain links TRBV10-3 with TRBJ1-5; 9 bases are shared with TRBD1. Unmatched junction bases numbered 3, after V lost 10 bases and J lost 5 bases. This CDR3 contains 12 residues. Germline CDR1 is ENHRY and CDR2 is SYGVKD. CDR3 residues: CATRTGDQPQHF. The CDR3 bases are TGTGCCACCCGGACAGGGGATCAGCCCCAGCATTTT.

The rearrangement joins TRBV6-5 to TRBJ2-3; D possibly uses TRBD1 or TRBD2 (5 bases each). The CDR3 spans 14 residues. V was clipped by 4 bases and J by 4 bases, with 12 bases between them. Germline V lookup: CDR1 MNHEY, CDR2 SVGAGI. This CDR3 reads CASSLRGRADTQYF. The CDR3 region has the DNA TGTGCCAGCAGTTTACGGGGCCGGGCAGATACGCAGTATTTT.

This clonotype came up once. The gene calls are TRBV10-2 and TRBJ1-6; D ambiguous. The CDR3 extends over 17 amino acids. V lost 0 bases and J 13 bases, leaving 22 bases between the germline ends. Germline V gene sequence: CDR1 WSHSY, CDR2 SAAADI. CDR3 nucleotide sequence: TGCGCCAGCAGTGAGTCGAATAGTCAATTCCTGAGATCGCCCCTCCACTTT. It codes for CASSESNSQFLRSPLHF.

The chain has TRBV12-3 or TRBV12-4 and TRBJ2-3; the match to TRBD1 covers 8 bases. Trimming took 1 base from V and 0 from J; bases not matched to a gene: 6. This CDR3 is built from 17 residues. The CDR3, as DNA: TGTGCCAGCAGTTTAGGTGGACAGGGAGCGAGCACAGATACGCAGTATTTT. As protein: CASSLGGQGASTDTQYF.

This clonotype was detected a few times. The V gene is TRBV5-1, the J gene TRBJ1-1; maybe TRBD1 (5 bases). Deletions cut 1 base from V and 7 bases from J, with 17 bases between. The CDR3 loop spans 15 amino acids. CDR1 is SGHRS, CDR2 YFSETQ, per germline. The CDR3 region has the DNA TGCGCCAGCAGCTTGAAATCCGGGGACGCCGGTGAAGCTTTCTTT. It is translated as CASSLKSGDAGEAFF.

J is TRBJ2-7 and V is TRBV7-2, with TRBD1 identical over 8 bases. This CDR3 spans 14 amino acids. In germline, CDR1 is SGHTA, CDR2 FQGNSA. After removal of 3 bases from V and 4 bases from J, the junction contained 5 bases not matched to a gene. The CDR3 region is CASSLDRAIYEQYF. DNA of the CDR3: TGTGCCAGCAGCTTGGACAGGGCCATTTACGAGCAGTACTTC.

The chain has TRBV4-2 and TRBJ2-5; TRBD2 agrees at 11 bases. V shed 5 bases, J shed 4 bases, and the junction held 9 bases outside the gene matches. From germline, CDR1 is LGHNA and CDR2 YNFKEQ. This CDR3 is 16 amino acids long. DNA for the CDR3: TGTGCCAGCAGCTCCAAGCTAGCGGGGGGTGCAGAGACCCAGTACTTC. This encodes CASSSKLAGGAETQYF.

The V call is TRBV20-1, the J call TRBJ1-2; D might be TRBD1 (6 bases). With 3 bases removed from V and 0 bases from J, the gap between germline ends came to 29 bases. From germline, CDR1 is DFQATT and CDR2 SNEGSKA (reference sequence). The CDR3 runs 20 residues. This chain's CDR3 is CSASLIGAGGHHVANYGYTF. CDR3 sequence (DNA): TGCAGTGCTAGCCTAATCGGAGCCGGGGGGCACCACGTTGCTAACTATGGCTACACCTTC.